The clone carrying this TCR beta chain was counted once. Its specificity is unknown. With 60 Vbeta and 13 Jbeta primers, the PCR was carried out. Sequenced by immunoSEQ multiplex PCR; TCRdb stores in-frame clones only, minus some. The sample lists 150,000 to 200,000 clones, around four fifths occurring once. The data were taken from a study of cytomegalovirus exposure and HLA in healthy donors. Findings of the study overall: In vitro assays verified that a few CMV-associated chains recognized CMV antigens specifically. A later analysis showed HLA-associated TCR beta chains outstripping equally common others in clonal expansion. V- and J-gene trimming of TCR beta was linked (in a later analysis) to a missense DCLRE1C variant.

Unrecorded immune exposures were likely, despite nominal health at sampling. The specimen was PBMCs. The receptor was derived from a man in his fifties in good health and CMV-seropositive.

Here the CDR3 DNA reads TGTGCCAGCAGTTACGGCAGGGGTTTGTCACCCCTCCACTTT. This codes for CASSYGRGLSPLHF. This chain connects TRBV6-5 to TRBJ1-6; TRBD1 is a possible D gene (6 bases). The CDR3 is made up of 14 amino acids. V lost 2 bases, J lost 10 bases, and 12 bases lay in between. Germline lookup yields CDR1 MNHEY and CDR2 SVGAGI.